This paragraph reports one T cell receptor (beta chain). Profiled with immunoSEQ multiplex PCR; TCRdb holds only in-frame clones, not every one. The profile covers approximately 7,700 clones, with about 88% appearing a single time and 3.1% taken by the ten largest. The entry originates in a study of lymphopenia after photon versus proton radiotherapy. Sequences were derived from peripheral blood, sampled from a patient treated with photon-based radiotherapy. This clonotype was obtained from a woman in her 70s with pancreatic cancer.

The CDR3 nucleotides read TGTGCCAGCAGTTCCCCCCTCTCTGGAAACACCATATATTTT. Protein product: CASSSPLSGNTIYF. The chain is built from TRBV6-5 and TRBJ1-3; D call uncertain. CDR1 and CDR2 (germline): MNHEY, SVGAGI. Trimming shortened V by 4 bases and J by 0 bases, and 7 bases separated the two germline ends. The CDR3 has 14 amino acids.